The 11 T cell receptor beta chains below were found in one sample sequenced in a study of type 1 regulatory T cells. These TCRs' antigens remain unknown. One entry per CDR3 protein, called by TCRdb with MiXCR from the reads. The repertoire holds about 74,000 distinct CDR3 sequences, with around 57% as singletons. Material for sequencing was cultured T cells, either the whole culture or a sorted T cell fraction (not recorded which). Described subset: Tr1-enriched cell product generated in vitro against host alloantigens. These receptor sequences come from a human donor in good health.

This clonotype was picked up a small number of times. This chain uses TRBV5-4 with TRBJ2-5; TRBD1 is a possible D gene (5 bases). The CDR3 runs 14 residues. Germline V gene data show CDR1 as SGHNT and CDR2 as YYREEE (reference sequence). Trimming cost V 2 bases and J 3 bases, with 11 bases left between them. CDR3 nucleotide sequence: TGTGCCAGCAGCTTCTATCAGGGCGAAGAGACCCAGTACTTC. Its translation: CASSFYQGEETQYF.

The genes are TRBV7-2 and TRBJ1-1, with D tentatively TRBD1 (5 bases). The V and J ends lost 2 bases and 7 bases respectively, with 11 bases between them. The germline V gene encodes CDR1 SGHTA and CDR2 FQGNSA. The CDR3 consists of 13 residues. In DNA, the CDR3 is TGTGCCAGCAGCTTACGACAGTATAGTGAAGCTTTCTTT. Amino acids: CASSLRQYSEAFF.

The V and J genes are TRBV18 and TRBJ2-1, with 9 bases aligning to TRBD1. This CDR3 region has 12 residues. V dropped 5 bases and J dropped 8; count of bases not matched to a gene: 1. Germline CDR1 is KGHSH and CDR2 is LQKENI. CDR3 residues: CASSRTGDEQFF. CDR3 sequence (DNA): TGTGCCAGCTCAAGGACAGGGGATGAGCAGTTCTTC.

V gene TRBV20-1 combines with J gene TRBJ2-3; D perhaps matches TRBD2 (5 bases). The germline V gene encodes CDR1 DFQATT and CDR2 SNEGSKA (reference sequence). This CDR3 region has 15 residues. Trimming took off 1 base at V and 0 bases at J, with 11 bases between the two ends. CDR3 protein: CSARGGASSTDTQYF. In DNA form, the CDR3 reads TGCAGTGCTAGAGGGGGAGCGTCTAGCACAGATACGCAGTATTTT.

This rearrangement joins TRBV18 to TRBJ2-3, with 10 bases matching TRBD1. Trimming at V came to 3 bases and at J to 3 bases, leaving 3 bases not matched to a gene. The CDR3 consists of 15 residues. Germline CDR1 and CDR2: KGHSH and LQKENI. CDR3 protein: CASSPAGQGTDTQYF. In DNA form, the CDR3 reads TGTGCCAGCTCACCGGCGGGACAGGGGACAGATACGCAGTATTTT.

The CDR3 bases are TGTGCCAGCAGTTACGTGGGGCTAGCGGGAATGGAGACCCAGTACTTC. Translation: CASSYVGLAGMETQYF. This chain connects TRBV6-2 or TRBV6-3 to TRBJ2-5; 9 bases align to TRBD2. CDR3 length equals 16 residues. Losses at the gene ends were 2 bases for V and 5 bases for J; bases not matched to a gene: 9. Germline V gene data show CDR1 as MNHEY and CDR2 as SVGEGT.

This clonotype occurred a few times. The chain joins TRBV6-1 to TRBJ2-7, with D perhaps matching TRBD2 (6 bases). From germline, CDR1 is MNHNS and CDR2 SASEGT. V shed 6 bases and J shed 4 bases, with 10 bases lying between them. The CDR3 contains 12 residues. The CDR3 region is CASSGSGYEQYF. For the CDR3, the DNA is TGTGCCAGCAGCGGGAGTGGGTACGAGCAGTACTTC.

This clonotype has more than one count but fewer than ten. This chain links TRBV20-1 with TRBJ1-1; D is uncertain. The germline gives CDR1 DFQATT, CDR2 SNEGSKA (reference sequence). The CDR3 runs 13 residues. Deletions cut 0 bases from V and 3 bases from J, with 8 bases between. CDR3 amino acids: CSARDNPDTEAFF. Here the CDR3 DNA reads TGCAGTGCTAGAGATAACCCGGACACTGAAGCTTTCTTT.

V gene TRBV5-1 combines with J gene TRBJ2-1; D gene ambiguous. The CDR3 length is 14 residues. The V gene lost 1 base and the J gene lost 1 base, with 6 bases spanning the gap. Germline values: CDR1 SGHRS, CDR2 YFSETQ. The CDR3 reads CASSLTMSYNEQFF. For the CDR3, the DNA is TGCGCCAGCAGCTTGACGATGTCCTACAATGAGCAGTTCTTC.

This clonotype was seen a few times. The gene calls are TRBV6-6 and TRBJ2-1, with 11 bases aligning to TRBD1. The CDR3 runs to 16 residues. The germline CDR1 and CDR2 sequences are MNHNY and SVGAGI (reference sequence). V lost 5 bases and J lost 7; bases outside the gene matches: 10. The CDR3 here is CASSNPGQGGYNEQFF. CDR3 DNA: TGTGCCAGCAGTAACCCGGGACAGGGGGGTTATAATGAGCAGTTCTTC.

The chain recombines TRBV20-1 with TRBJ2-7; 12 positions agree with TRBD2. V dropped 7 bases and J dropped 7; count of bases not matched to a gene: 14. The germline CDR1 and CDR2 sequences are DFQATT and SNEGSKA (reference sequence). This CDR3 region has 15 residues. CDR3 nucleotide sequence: TGCAGTGGGTTCCTAGCGGGAGGGCCGCTGCAGGAGCAGTACTTC. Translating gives CSGFLAGGPLQEQYF.